In this sample, the clone carrying this T cell receptor (beta chain) turned up once. Its antigen is as yet unknown. The data are from a study of long-term antiretroviral therapy in people with HIV. Study-wide results and limits: Narrower CDR3 length ranges marked HIV repertoires relative to controls.

United States facilities provided treatment to all participants with HIV. Runs used v3.0 of the immunoSEQ assay and were done at survey level. Produced via immunoSEQ multiplex PCR; TCRdb's table is partial and in-frame only. The repertoire holds about 20,000 clones, with over 70% as singletons. V was clipped by 3 bases and J by 6 bases; unmatched bases: 8. The germline V gene encodes CDR1 MNHEY and CDR2 SMNVEV (reference sequence). This CDR3 comprises 14 residues. The source of this sequence is a woman in her 40s with HIV. The sample here was unsorted PBMCs, taken 1.2 years after starting antiretroviral therapy. This rearrangement joins TRBV27 to TRBJ2-7, with 7 bases matching TRBD1. The CDR3 loop is CASSLNRGSSEQYF. The CDR3 DNA sequence: TGTGCCAGCAGTTTGAACAGGGGCTCATCCGAGCAGTACTTC.